The text below deals with one T cell receptor beta chain. Its antigen is not known. Trimming at V came to 5 bases and at J to 4 bases, leaving 5 bases not matched to a gene. The CDR3 runs to 14 residues. Germline CDR1 is MNHNY and CDR2 is SVGAGI (reference sequence). The data were taken from a study of OX40 agonist ivuxolimab in advanced cancers. Study information: Ivuxolimab, an agonist antibody against OX40 (CD134), was given to patients. Study-level results: Part of the nonresponder group also had normalized T-cell clonal expansion that was low. Compared with others, partial responders at 0.1-3.0 mg/kg displayed clonal expansion among the lowest.

Autoimmune disease history or systemic immunosuppression barred patients. Sequencing was performed with immunoSEQ multiplex PCR; in TCRdb, only in-frame clones are kept and a portion is missing. The sample contains over 150,000 clones, around 94% of which appear only once. The specimen was CD4+ or CD8+ T cells sorted from blood, collected in a trial of the OX40 agonist ivuxolimab. The clonotype was recovered from an adult with an advanced solid tumor such as melanoma, head and neck, liver or kidney cancer. The chain recombines TRBV6-6 with TRBJ1-2, with 9 positions matching TRBD1. The CDR3 reads CASSPGQGSYGYTF. In DNA form, the CDR3 reads TGTGCCAGCAGTCCGGGACAGGGATCCTATGGCTACACCTTC.